This is a list of T cell receptor beta chains from one sample in a study of cytomegalovirus exposure and HLA in healthy donors. Here immunoSEQ multiplex PCR was the method, and the copy in TCRdb shows in-frame clones only, minus some. The data show 150,000 to 200,000 clones, roughly 72% seen once. Input material: PBMCs. Receptor source: a middle-aged man in good health and CMV-seropositive. Both conserved end residues are trimmed from each CDR3.

V gene: TRBV7-2; J gene: TRBJ2-7; CDR3 protein: ASTLLGAYEQY
V gene: TRBV7-3; J gene: TRBJ1-1; CDR3 protein: ASTTAGDSTEAF
V gene: TRBV18; J gene: TRBJ2-3; CDR3 protein: ASSPPQGTDTQY
V gene: TRBV4-3; J gene: TRBJ2-7; CDR3 protein: ASSRGQGYEQY
V gene: TRBV4-2; J gene: TRBJ2-3; CDR3 protein: ASSPNRQGSTDTQY
V gene: TRBV5-5; J gene: TRBJ1-6; CDR3 protein: ASSLGTGGSLSLH
V gene: TRBV7-2; J gene: TRBJ2-5; CDR3 protein: ASSLGGGLWEQY
V gene: TRBV6-6; J gene: TRBJ2-2; CDR3 protein: ASSGTGGGTGELF
V gene: TRBV4-3; J gene: TRBJ2-7; CDR3 protein: ASSLEDTYEQY
V gene: TRBV4-3; J gene: TRBJ1-4; CDR3 protein: ASSRGTGFNEKLF
V gene: TRBV15; J gene: TRBJ1-2; CDR3 protein: ATSSSGGTNYGYT
V gene: TRBV29-1; J gene: TRBJ1-2; CDR3 protein: SVEDGRGYT
V gene: TRBV7-3; J gene: TRBJ1-2; CDR3 protein: ASSPSEGRTNYGYT
V gene: TRBV7-6; J gene: TRBJ2-7; CDR3 protein: ASSTRQGSSYEQY
V gene: TRBV4-3; J gene: TRBJ1-4; CDR3 protein: ASSSQGSTNEKLF
V gene: TRBV5-6; J gene: TRBJ1-5; CDR3 protein: ASSLAGRGNQPQH
V gene: TRBV5-1; J gene: TRBJ2-7; CDR3 protein: ASSRTESQGEQY
V gene: TRBV6-5; J gene: TRBJ1-5; CDR3 protein: ASSYSTGGGNQPQH
V gene: TRBV19; J gene: TRBJ2-3; CDR3 protein: ASSPGTRGTQY
V gene: TRBV6-1; J gene: TRBJ1-1; CDR3 protein: ASSAGPQSNTEAF
V gene: TRBV9; J gene: TRBJ2-5; CDR3 protein: ASSPRQGSEQETQY
V gene: TRBV7-8; J gene: TRBJ2-7; CDR3 protein: ASSLIRAAGEQY
V gene: TRBV6-1; J gene: TRBJ1-1; CDR3 protein: ASSAYRGVGTEAF
V gene: TRBV7-3; J gene: TRBJ1-1; CDR3 protein: ASSYTGGTEAF
V gene: TRBV7-3; J gene: TRBJ1-1; CDR3 protein: ASSLSSANTEAF